The 17 T cell receptor beta chains presented below share a single source sample, sequenced in a study of T cell changes during pregnancy in multiple sclerosis. Clones were sequenced by immunoSEQ multiplex PCR, and TCRdb holds only the in-frame ones, with some missing. This sample has 60,000 to 75,000 clones, with 90% to 95% found just once. Sequencing used peripheral blood, obtained after pregnancy. The source of these receptors is a female donor with multiple sclerosis, enrolled in a pregnancy study.

The V call is TRBV5-1, the J call TRBJ2-5; 9 bases match TRBD1. V shed 2 bases, J shed 5 bases, and the junction held 7 bases outside the gene matches. This CDR3 has 15 amino acids. CDR1 is SGHRS and CDR2 is YFSETQ in the germline V gene. CDR3 DNA: TGCGCCAGCAGCTTACACAGGGGGCTCGGGGAGACCCAGTACTTC. This encodes CASSLHRGLGETQYF.

V gene TRBV7-9 combines with J gene TRBJ2-1; D perhaps matches TRBD2 (6 bases). There are 15 residues in the CDR3. Trimming stripped 5 bases from V and 7 bases from J, with 18 bases between. Germline V gene lookup returns CDR1 SEHNR and CDR2 FQNEAQ (reference sequence). DNA for the CDR3: TGTGCCAGCAGCCAGGGACGGGGGATAGGTAATGAGCAGTTCTTC. Its translation: CASSQGRGIGNEQFF.

A note on this clone: An end of the junction does not agree with germline; a read error may underlie this. This rearrangement joins TRBV27 to TRBJ1-2; TRBD1 might be the D (5 bases). The CDR3 runs to 14 residues. The germline V gene encodes CDR1 MNHEY and CDR2 SMNVEV (reference sequence). CDR3 in DNA: TGTGTCAGCACGGTCTCCGGGGGGGGCTATGGCTACACCTTC. Protein: CVSTVSGGGYGYTF.

The chain links TRBV9 to TRBJ2-1; D may be TRBD2 (6 bases). The CDR3 is made up of 14 amino acids. Germline V gives CDR1 SGDLS, CDR2 YYNGEE. Trimming took off 0 bases at V and 9 bases at J, with 13 bases between the two ends. CDR3 loop: CASSVAAPEGEQFF. The CDR3 DNA is TGTGCCAGCAGCGTAGCAGCGCCGGAGGGTGAGCAGTTCTTC.

V is TRBV28 and J is TRBJ1-2, with TRBD1 identical over 11 bases. Trimming took 4 bases from V and 1 from J; bases not matched to a gene: 14. There are 19 residues in the CDR3. Germline V CDR1 and CDR2: MDHEN, SYDVKM. The CDR3 DNA sequence: TGTGCCAGCAGTTCTTCCACGCCGGGACAGGGGGGTCATAACTATGGCTACACCTTC. Translation gives CASSSSTPGQGGHNYGYTF.

CDR3 bases: TGTGCCAGCGCGGGGCCTCAGCCCCAGCATTTT. It specifies CASAGPQPQHF. This chain joins TRBV2 and TRBJ1-5; D possibly corresponds to TRBD1 (5 bases). This CDR3 is 11 amino acids long. Trimming took 8 bases from V and 6 from J, leaving 8 bases between them. CDR1 is SNHLY, CDR2 FYNNEI, per germline.

The chain is built from TRBV30 and TRBJ2-7; 7 nucleotides match TRBD1. V shed 0 bases and J 5 bases; nucleotides not matched to a gene: 7. The V gene's germline CDR1 is GTSNPN and CDR2 SVGIG (reference sequence). The CDR3 runs 14 residues. In DNA, the CDR3 is TGTGCCTGGAGTGTGAGGGGGCGATTGGACGAGCAGTACTTC. It specifies CAWSVRGRLDEQYF.

The gene calls are TRBV7-8 and TRBJ2-5; a weak D match, TRBD2 (5 bases). Trimming cost V 2 bases and J 1 base, with 14 bases left between them. The CDR3 runs 16 residues. CDR1 and CDR2 (germline): SGHVS, FQNEAQ. DNA for the CDR3: TGTGCCAGCAGCTTAAACGGGGAATGGACCCAAGAGACCCAGTACTTC. Translating it yields CASSLNGEWTQETQYF.

V gene TRBV19 combines with J gene TRBJ2-7; 7 nucleotides line up with TRBD1. Looked up from germline, CDR1 is LNHDA and CDR2 is SQIVND (reference sequence). Trimming removed 4 bases from V and 0 bases from J; junction bases left unmatched: 6. This CDR3 spans 15 amino acids. CDR3 DNA: TGTGCCAGTAGTACCGGGACAGTGAGCTCCTACGAGCAGTACTTC. Amino acid sequence: CASSTGTVSSYEQYF.

V is TRBV5-1 and J is TRBJ2-7; 7 bases agree with TRBD2. V trimming: 0 bases; J trimming: 3 bases; junction bases outside the gene matches: 3. The length of the CDR3 is 14 residues. CDR1 is SGHRS, CDR2 YFSETQ, per germline. The CDR3 nucleotides are TGCGCCAGCAGCTTGGGATCTAGCGGCTACGAGCAGTACTTC. Protein: CASSLGSSGYEQYF.

V gene TRBV6-1 combines with J gene TRBJ1-2, with D hard to call. Germline-derived CDR1 and CDR2 are MNHNS and SASEGT. Trimming removed 2 bases at V and 8 bases at J, with 9 bases between. The CDR3 runs 12 residues. The CDR3 loop reads CASSEPGYGYTF. The CDR3 DNA follows: TGTGCCAGCAGTGAACCCGGGTACGGCTACACCTTC.

The chain employs TRBV7-2 and TRBJ2-7, with 9 positions matching TRBD2. Germline V gene lookup returns CDR1 SGHTA and CDR2 FQGNSA. CDR3 length equals 15 residues. The V and J ends lost 1 base and 6 bases, in that order; junction bases with no gene match: 7. CDR3 bases: TGTGCCAGCAGCTTAGGTAGCGGGAGAGTGAGCGAGCAGTACTTC. Its translation: CASSLGSGRVSEQYF.

V and J are TRBV19 and TRBJ2-7; 7 positions agree with TRBD1. V was clipped by 1 base and J by 0 bases; unmatched bases: 12. CDR1 is LNHDA and CDR2 is SQIVND in the germline V gene (reference sequence). CDR3 size: 18 residues. The CDR3 nucleotides are TGTGCCAGTAGTATAGGAACAGAAGACAGGGAACGCTCCTACGAGCAGTACTTC. It codes for CASSIGTEDRERSYEQYF.

The chain links TRBV5-6 to TRBJ2-2; 12 bases are shared with TRBD2. Germline loops: CDR1 SGHDT, CDR2 YYEEEE. V lost 0 bases and J lost 6; bases outside the gene matches: 6. The CDR3 is 17 residues long. CDR3 DNA sequence: TGTGCCAGCAGCTTGGCTAGCGGGAGGGCCCTCCCCGGGGAGCTGTTTTTT. Its translation is CASSLASGRALPGELFF.

V usage is TRBV9 and J usage is TRBJ2-2; possible D gene TRBD2, 5 bases. This CDR3 has 15 residues. In germline, CDR1 is SGDLS, CDR2 YYNGEE. V lost 2 bases, J lost 5 bases, and 13 bases lay in between. DNA for the CDR3: TGTGCCAGCAGCGTTTCCGGGGTAAGGACCGGGGAGCTGTTTTTT. Translating it yields CASSVSGVRTGELFF.

V gene TRBV19 combines with J gene TRBJ1-2; D not certain. The CDR3 consists of 14 residues. CDR1 is LNHDA and CDR2 is SQIVND in the germline V gene (reference sequence). V lost 3 bases, J lost 6 bases, and 14 bases lay in between. The CDR3 bases are TGTGCCAGTAGTATTGACCGTAAAGCGGATGGCTACACCTTC. It specifies CASSIDRKADGYTF.

V gene TRBV27 combines with J gene TRBJ2-7, with TRBD2 matching over 8 bases. V lost 5 bases to trimming and J lost 2 bases; unmatched junction nucleotides: 5. The germline gives CDR1 MNHEY, CDR2 SMNVEV (reference sequence). The CDR3 runs 14 residues. The CDR3 here is CASSPLAETYEQYF. The CDR3 region has the DNA TGTGCCAGCAGTCCACTAGCGGAGACCTACGAGCAGTACTTC.